This T cell receptor (beta chain) was found in a study of blood T cells in healthy people across ages. This clonotype appeared a few times. Its antigen is not known. Study-wide results and limits: A strong correlation was seen between TCR beta diversity and naive T cell percentage. The study lacked donor CMV status, which possibly confounded expanded clonotype changes.

With a J-beta primer mix and a sample-barcoded 5' primer, a second PCR ran 7 to 11 cycles. TCRdb redid the calling of the 5' RACE reads with MiXCR, one entry per CDR3 protein. Of about 570,000 distinct CDR3 sequences listed, 27% are singletons. Extracted total RNA amounted to at least 5 micrograms for each sample. This CDR3 region has 15 residues. The germline CDR1 and CDR2 sequences are DFQATT and SNEGSKA (reference sequence). Trimming cost V 0 bases and J 4 bases, with 15 bases left between them. The chain links TRBV20-1 to TRBJ1-2; D is possibly TRBD1 (5 bases). The sample taken for sequencing was blood. The receptor comes from a woman in her 70s in good health. The CDR3 here is CSARDLRGVRYGYTF. The CDR3 DNA reads TGCAGTGCTAGAGATCTGCGAGGGGTCCGCTATGGCTACACCTTC.